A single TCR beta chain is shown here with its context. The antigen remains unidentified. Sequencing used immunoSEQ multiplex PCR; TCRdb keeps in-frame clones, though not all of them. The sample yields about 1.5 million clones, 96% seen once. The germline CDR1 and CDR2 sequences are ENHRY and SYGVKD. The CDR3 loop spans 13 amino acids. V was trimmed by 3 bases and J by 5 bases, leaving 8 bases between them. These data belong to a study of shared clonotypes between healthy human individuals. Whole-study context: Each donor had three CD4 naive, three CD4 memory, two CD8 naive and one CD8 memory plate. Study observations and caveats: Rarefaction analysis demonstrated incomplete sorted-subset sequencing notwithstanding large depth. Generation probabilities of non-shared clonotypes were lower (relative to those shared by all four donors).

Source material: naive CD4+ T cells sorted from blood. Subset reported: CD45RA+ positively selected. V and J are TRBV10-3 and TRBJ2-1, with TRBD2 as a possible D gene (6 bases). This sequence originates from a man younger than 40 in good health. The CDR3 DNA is TGTGCCATCAGTGATGGGACTGACAATGAGCAGTTCTTC. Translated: CAISDGTDNEQFF.